The 27 T cell receptor beta chains presented below share a single source sample, sequenced in a study of T cells in Graves' hyperthyroidism and ophthalmopathy. From RNA transcripts, TCR beta CDR3 regions were amplified. The HTBI primer set served for first-round RT-PCR of the TCR CDR3. A single record per CDR3 protein comes from TCRdb applying MiXCR to the multiplex PCR reads. The repertoire has roughly 500,000 distinct CDR3 sequences, roughly 46% of them found once; the top ten carry 15% to 20%. The sample comprised peripheral blood or thyroid tissue (not recorded which). The source is an adult woman with Graves' disease, either hyperthyroidism or ophthalmopathy (not recorded which).

This CDR3 reads CASSVDGQGAETQYF. CDR3 nucleotides: TGTGCCAGCAGCGTAGACGGACAGGGGGCGGAGACCCAGTACTTC. The chain employs TRBV9 and TRBJ2-5, with TRBD1 matching 11 bases. The CDR3 runs 15 residues. Germline V gene lookup returns CDR1 SGDLS and CDR2 YYNGEE. J gave up 5 bases and V 0 bases, and 3 bases lay outside the gene matches.

V usage is TRBV29-1 and J usage is TRBJ1-3, with D uncertain. This CDR3 region has 13 residues. V gave up 7 bases and J gave up 7 bases, with 17 bases separating them. The germline V gene has CDR1 SQVTM and CDR2 ANQGSEA. CDR3 sequence: CSAEVGVENTIYF. In DNA, the CDR3 is TGCAGCGCCGAAGTGGGTGTGGAGAACACCATATATTTT.

This clonotype was seen at least ten times. The V gene is TRBV7-8, the J gene TRBJ1-5, with D unresolved. The CDR3 extends over 16 amino acids. The ends were cut back, 3 bases at V and 1 base at J, with 13 bases in the middle. Germline V lookup: CDR1 SGHVS, CDR2 FQNEAQ. CDR3 in DNA: TGTGCCAGCAGCTTGGGCTGGGGTGGGAGCAATCAGCCCCAGCATTTT. Its protein is CASSLGWGGSNQPQHF. Full variable domain (rest looked up from reference TRBV7-8 and TRBJ1-5): GAGVSQSPRYKVAKRGQDVALRCDPISGHVSLFWYQQALGQGPEFLTYFQNEAQLDKSGLPSDRFFAERPEGSVSTLKIQRTQQEDSAVYLCASSLGWGGSNQPQHFGDGTRLSIL.

The V gene is TRBV25-1, the J gene TRBJ2-7; D remains unclear. V lost 6 bases to trimming and J lost 5 bases, with 23 bases between them. The CDR3 has 16 residues. Germline CDR1 MGHDK, CDR2 SYGVNS. CDR3 amino acids: CASRPPDGRTTHEQYF. The CDR3 DNA follows: TGTGCCAGCAGGCCTCCGGACGGACGAACAACTCACGAGCAGTACTTC.

This clonotype was counted at least ten times. The chain couples TRBV10-3 to TRBJ1-6; D uncertain. The germline CDR1 and CDR2 sequences are ENHRY and SYGVKD. The CDR3 is 14 amino acids. With 4 bases removed from V and 6 bases from J, the gap between germline ends came to 10 bases. DNA of the CDR3: TGTGCCATCAGTGCTGGGCAGCCTAATTCACCCCTCCACTTT. Encoded protein: CAISAGQPNSPLHF.

This chain connects TRBV5-6 to TRBJ2-6, with 9 bases matching TRBD1. V lost 4 bases to trimming and J lost 13 bases; unmatched junction nucleotides: 9. The CDR3 length is 14 residues. Germline CDR1 SGHDT, CDR2 YYEEEE. CDR3 loop: CASSPWTGDNVLTF. CDR3 coding DNA: TGTGCCAGCAGCCCATGGACAGGGGACAATGTCCTGACTTTC.

In its sample, this clonotype was seen many times. J is TRBJ1-4 and V is TRBV11-2; 7 positions match TRBD1. The germline V gene has CDR1 SGHAT and CDR2 FQNNGV. Trimming cost V 4 bases and J 3 bases; bases outside gene matches: 11. The CDR3 runs to 17 residues. The CDR3 bases are TGTGCCAGCAGCTACCGCCCTCTCACAGGGGCTAATGAAAAACTGTTTTTT. Its translation is CASSYRPLTGANEKLFF.

The J gene is TRBJ2-5, the V gene TRBV6-1; 8 bases agree with TRBD1. Trimming at V came to 5 bases and at J to 5 bases, leaving 7 bases not matched to a gene. From germline, CDR1 is MNHNS and CDR2 SASEGT. This CDR3 comprises 14 residues. The CDR3 DNA sequence: TGTGCCAGCAGTCAGGACAGGGTAGGGGAGACCCAGTACTTC. Its translation: CASSQDRVGETQYF.

This clonotype was observed a few times. The J gene is TRBJ1-2, the V gene TRBV7-2, with D perhaps TRBD1 (6 bases). The germline V gene encodes CDR1 SGHTA and CDR2 FQGNSA. This CDR3 is built from 15 residues. The V end lost 3 bases, the J end lost 7 bases, and 18 bases lay between the germline ends. The chain's CDR3 is CASSFGSGARGGYTF. The CDR3 region has the DNA TGTGCCAGCAGCTTTGGGTCAGGAGCCAGGGGTGGCTACACCTTC.

This clonotype has a handful of counts. The CDR3, as DNA: TGTGCCAGCAGCTCCCCTCGGGCAGGGAACTATGGCTACACCTTC. Translation gives CASSSPRAGNYGYTF. This chain uses TRBV7-9 with TRBJ1-2; D might be TRBD1 (5 bases). CDR1 is SEHNR, CDR2 FQNEAQ, per germline (reference sequence). CDR3 length: 15 amino acids. V lost 4 bases and J lost 2, with 14 bases in between.

This sequence joins TRBV24-1 and TRBJ1-2, with TRBD1 identical over 9 bases. Germline loops: CDR1 KGHDR, CDR2 SFDVKD. Unmatched junction bases numbered 5, after V lost 3 bases and J lost 4 bases. The CDR3 has 15 amino acids. Here the CDR3 reads CATSDPETGGYGYTF. The CDR3 region has the DNA TGTGCCACCAGTGATCCGGAGACAGGGGGCTATGGCTACACCTTC.

In this sample, this clonotype turned up many times. The gene calls are TRBV7-2 and TRBJ1-4; D is uncertain. Germline V CDR1 and CDR2: SGHTA, FQGNSA. V lost 5 bases and J 5 bases, leaving 12 bases between the germline ends. The CDR3 is made up of 14 amino acids. CDR3 region: CASSPNWANEKLFF. The CDR3 nucleotides read TGTGCCAGCAGCCCTAATTGGGCAAATGAAAAACTGTTTTTT. Together with reference TRBV7-2 and TRBJ1-4, the CDR3 gives the full variable domain: GAGVSQSPSNKVTEKGKDVELRCDPISGHTALYWYRQSLGQGLEFLIYFQGNSAPDKSGLPSDRFSAERTGGSVSTLTIQRTQQEDSAVYLCASSPNWANEKLFFGSGTQLSVL.

This clonotype has at least ten counts. The chain couples TRBV2 to TRBJ2-5; D ambiguous. Trimming pared 6 bases from V and 2 bases from J, leaving 10 bases between. Germline V gene data show CDR1 as SNHLY and CDR2 as FYNNEI. The CDR3 spans 13 residues. CDR3 nucleotide sequence: TGTGCCAGCAGCGAGAGTGGTCAAGAGACCCAGTACTTC. It yields the protein CASSESGQETQYF.

A note on this clonotype: A single base separates this from a much larger clone, so it may be a read error. The chain recombines TRBV2 with TRBJ2-7; possibly TRBD2 for D (6 bases). The CDR3 length is 13 residues. V gave up 7 bases and J gave up 6 bases, with 16 bases separating them. CDR1 and CDR2 (germline): SNHLY, FYNNEI. CDR3 protein: CASKTVGRGEQYF. CDR3 nucleotides: TGTGCCAGCAAGACGGTCGGGAGAGGCGAGCAGTACTTC.

This chain joins TRBV29-1 and TRBJ1-2; 9 nucleotides agree with TRBD1. The CDR3 is made up of 12 amino acids. CDR1 and CDR2 (germline): SQVTM, ANQGSEA. V gave up 5 bases and J gave up 3 bases; unmatched junction bases: 1. The DNA for the CDR3 is TGCAGCGTTCGACAGGGGGACTATGGCTACACCTTC. It encodes CSVRQGDYGYTF.

This sequence joins TRBV10-3 and TRBJ1-3, with 9 bases that match TRBD1. The CDR3 covers 20 residues. Germline CDR1 is ENHRY and CDR2 is SYGVKD. Losses at the gene ends were 4 bases for V and 0 bases for J; bases not matched to a gene: 16. CDR3 nucleotide sequence: TGTGCCATCAGTGGACAGACAGGGGGTACCTGGGAGAACTCTGGAAACACCATATATTTT. Translation gives CAISGQTGGTWENSGNTIYF.

This clonotype showed up many times. The chain carries TRBV7-2 and TRBJ2-5; TRBD1 or TRBD2 may be the D gene (5 bases each). Trimming removed 7 bases at V and 2 bases at J, with 14 bases between. Per germline, CDR1 SGHTA and CDR2 FQGNSA. The CDR3 contains 14 residues. The CDR3 spells CASTPTWGQETQYF. CDR3 sequence (DNA): TGTGCCAGCACCCCGACATGGGGGCAAGAGACCCAGTACTTC.

The genes are TRBV19 and TRBJ1-3, with D unresolved. CDR1 and CDR2 from the germline V gene are LNHDA and SQIVND (reference sequence). Between the trimmed V and J ends, which lost 3 bases and 1 base, there was a span of 4 bases. The CDR3 covers 13 residues. Here the CDR3 DNA reads TGTGCCAGTAGTATTCGGTCTGGAAACACCATATATTTT. Protein product: CASSIRSGNTIYF.

This sequence joins TRBV30 and TRBJ1-1; D unresolved. This CDR3 contains 14 residues. V lost 0 bases and J 5 bases, leaving 13 bases between the germline ends. CDR1 GTSNPN and CDR2 SVGIG come from the germline V gene (reference sequence). The CDR3 region is CAWSVLGVWTEAFF. CDR3 DNA: TGTGCCTGGAGTGTACTAGGTGTTTGGACTGAAGCTTTCTTT.

The CDR3 loop is CASSEVFLYEQYF. The CDR3 coding sequence is TGTGCCAGCAGTGAAGTTTTCCTCTACGAGCAGTACTTC. This sequence joins TRBV2 and TRBJ2-7; the D is unclear. This CDR3 region has 13 residues. Germline values: CDR1 SNHLY, CDR2 FYNNEI. With 1 base removed from V and 3 bases from J, the gap between germline ends came to 7 bases.

This clonotype was detected many times. CDR3 protein: CASSPPRTDEQYF. The CDR3 DNA sequence: TGTGCCAGCAGCCCACCTAGGACAGACGAGCAGTACTTC. The rearrangement uses TRBV7-9 and TRBJ2-7, with D possibly being TRBD1 (6 bases). The CDR3 runs to 13 residues. Germline loops: CDR1 SEHNR, CDR2 FQNEAQ (reference sequence). Trimming cost V 5 bases and J 5 bases, with 13 bases left between them. Together with reference TRBV7-9 and TRBJ2-7, the CDR3 gives the full variable domain: DTGVSQNPRHKITKRGQNVTFRCDPISEHNRLYWYRQTLGQGPEFLTYFQNEAQLEKSRLLSDRFSAERPKGSFSTLEIQRTEQGDSAMYLCASSPPRTDEQYFGPGTRLTVT.

This chain joins TRBV5-1 and TRBJ2-5; possible D gene TRBD1, 5 bases. V was shortened by 4 bases and J by 1 base, with 11 bases between the two germline ends. The CDR3 has 14 amino acids. Germline V gives CDR1 SGHRS, CDR2 YFSETQ. CDR3 amino acids: CASSATDRQETQYF. The CDR3 DNA follows: TGCGCCAGCAGCGCGACAGACCGCCAAGAGACCCAGTACTTC.

The chain recombines TRBV28 with TRBJ1-5, with 7 nucleotides matching TRBD1. From germline, CDR1 is MDHEN and CDR2 SYDVKM. V lost 6 bases to trimming and J lost 7 bases; unmatched junction nucleotides: 3. This CDR3 spans 12 amino acids. The CDR3 DNA reads TGTGCCAGCAGGCCAGGGGGACAGCCCCAGCATTTT. This gives the protein CASRPGGQPQHF.

This clonotype was seen ten or more times. J is TRBJ1-5 and V is TRBV28; D not certain. CDR1 and CDR2 (germline): MDHEN, SYDVKM. The CDR3 extends over 13 amino acids. The V end was cut by 1 base, the J end by 4 bases, with 5 bases between. CDR3 sequence: CASSLFRNQPQHF. The CDR3 nucleotides read TGTGCCAGCAGTTTATTTCGGAATCAGCCCCAGCATTTT.

This clonotype was recorded many times. The chain has TRBV11-2 and TRBJ1-5; TRBD1 matches at 7 bases. This CDR3 is built from 16 residues. Losses at the gene ends were 1 base for V and 6 bases for J; bases not matched to a gene: 9. Germline-derived CDR1 and CDR2 are SGHAT and FQNNGV. CDR3 nucleotides: TGTGCCAGCAGCTTAGGTTCGAGGGGGCGAGGTCAGCCCCAGCATTTT. Residues: CASSLGSRGRGQPQHF.

The chain is built from TRBV20-1 and TRBJ2-5; D uncertain. This CDR3 is 13 amino acids long. With 2 bases removed from V and 0 bases from J, the gap between germline ends came to 7 bases. Per germline, CDR1 DFQATT and CDR2 SNEGSKA (reference sequence). CDR3 coding DNA: TGCAGTGCTAGATCCACATACCAAGAGACCCAGTACTTC. It translates to CSARSTYQETQYF.

This clonotype was seen many times. The chain joins TRBV20-1 to TRBJ1-4; maybe TRBD1 (5 bases). Germline CDR1 reads DFQATT; CDR2 reads SNEGSKA (reference sequence). Trimming shortened V by 6 bases and J by 4 bases, and 15 bases separated the two germline ends. There are 14 residues in the CDR3. The CDR3 sequence is CSASGGTVNEKLFF. The CDR3 DNA sequence: TGCAGTGCCAGTGGTGGGACGGTTAATGAAAAACTGTTTTTT.